This T cell receptor beta chain was observed in a study of blood T cell repertoires in COVID-19. The overall study: COVID-19 samples, acute and convalescent, were from the United States, Italy and Spain. Sources were T cells, B-cell-depleted T cells, or PBMCs; the material itself was cDNA or gDNA.

This clone was observed at least ten times. Per the original methods: Reference gene primer amplification gave nucleated cell count estimates. TCRdb keeps only in-frame clones here, not all; method: immunoSEQ multiplex PCR. The D gene and trimming were derived from the DNA, and the V and J assignments and clone size from that table. The sample holds some 110,000 clones, approximately 87% seen once. Germline V gives CDR1 ENHRY, CDR2 SYGVKD. The CDR3 is 13 amino acids. Deletions cut 0 bases from V and 6 bases from J, with 8 bases between. The chain links TRBV10-3 to TRBJ1-1, with D unclear. The receptor was isolated from a man in his sixties or seventies who had recovered from COVID-19. The sequenced material came from peripheral blood. The DNA for the CDR3 is TGTGCCATCAGTGAGTCGTCACTGCCTGAAGCTTTCTTT. This codes for CAISESSLPEAFF.